The 21 T cell receptor beta chains in this list originate from one sample, sequenced in a study of blood T cell repertoires in COVID-19. The method was immunoSEQ multiplex PCR; TCRdb's version includes in-frame clones alone and lacks a portion of them. Among approximately 170,000 clones listed, about 80% were seen once. What was sequenced was PBMCs or T cells enriched from blood (not recorded which). The receptors were gathered from a woman between 70 and 85 years old in a cohort exposed to, infected with or recovered from COVID-19 (not recorded which).

This rearrangement joins TRBV19 to TRBJ1-6, with 7 bases aligning to TRBD1. The CDR3 runs to 14 residues. Trimming removed 7 bases from V and 10 bases from J; junction bases left unmatched: 10. Germline values: CDR1 LNHDA, CDR2 SQIVND (reference sequence). Here the CDR3 DNA reads TGTGCCAGTAACAAACAGGGGCAGCGCTCACCCCTCCACTTT. It translates to CASNKQGQRSPLHF.

This chain connects TRBV27 to TRBJ2-3; unclear D gene. The CDR3 contains 13 residues. V was trimmed by 6 bases and J by 1 base, leaving 8 bases between them. CDR1 is MNHEY, CDR2 SMNVEV, per germline (reference sequence). DNA for the CDR3: TGTGCCAGCAGACCCCTAGGCACAGATACGCAGTATTTT. Protein product: CASRPLGTDTQYF.

The chain employs TRBV7-9 and TRBJ2-7, with D possibly TRBD2 on 7 matching bases. The CDR3 length is 18 residues. Germline assignment: CDR1 SEHNR and CDR2 FQNEAQ (reference sequence). V was pared by 5 bases and J by 3 bases, with 26 bases between. Written as DNA, the CDR3 is TGTGCCAGCAGCCCTATCAATGGGGGGGCTCGGGAACTCTACGAGCAGTACTTC. Residues: CASSPINGGARELYEQYF. The full variable domain, with the rest looked up from reference TRBV7-9 and TRBJ2-7, is DTGVSQNPRHKITKRGQNVTFRCDPISEHNRLYWYRQTLGQGPEFLTYFQNEAQLEKSRLLSDRFSAERPKGSFSTLEIQRTEQGDSAMYLCASSPINGGARELYEQYFGPGTRLTVT.

The J gene is TRBJ1-2, the V gene TRBV7-2; 10 bases are shared with TRBD1. V was pared by 7 bases and J by 4 bases, with 9 bases of the junction left unmatched. The CDR3 sequence is 15 residues long. The germline gives CDR1 SGHTA, CDR2 FQGNSA. CDR3 sequence reads: CASTIGQGEGYGYTF. DNA of the CDR3: TGTGCCAGCACGATAGGACAGGGGGAGGGCTATGGCTACACCTTC.

V and J are TRBV9 and TRBJ2-3; TRBD1 matches at 7 bases. Germline-derived CDR1 and CDR2 are SGDLS and YYNGEE. Germline trimming cut 10 bases from V and 0 bases from J; bases unmatched to any gene: 5. The CDR3 consists of 13 residues. The CDR3 bases are TGTGCCTCGGGGACAGTCAGCACAGATACGCAGTATTTT. This translates into CASGTVSTDTQYF.

This clone was observed a few times. The J gene is TRBJ1-2, the V gene TRBV2; TRBD1 matches at 7 bases. This CDR3 spans 17 amino acids. J gave up 1 base and V 4 bases, and 12 bases lay outside the gene matches. Germline V gene data show CDR1 as SNHLY and CDR2 as FYNNEI. CDR3 sequence reads: CASSGNRGPKVNYGYTF. CDR3 DNA: TGTGCCAGCAGTGGGAACAGGGGCCCTAAAGTTAACTATGGCTACACCTTC.

The chain carries TRBV15 and TRBJ2-6; D gene ambiguous. The CDR3 is 16 amino acids. The germline gives CDR1 LNHNV, CDR2 YYDKDF (reference sequence). V lost 3 bases, J lost 2 bases, and 11 bases lay in between. The CDR3 spells CATSRHRGTGANVLTF. The CDR3 DNA follows: TGTGCCACCAGCAGGCATCGAGGTACTGGGGCCAACGTCCTGACTTTC.

The chain links TRBV2 to TRBJ2-3; 11 bases match TRBD2. CDR1 SNHLY and CDR2 FYNNEI come from the germline V gene. The V gene end was trimmed by 1 base and the J gene end by 10 bases; junction bases not matched to a gene: 7. CDR3 size: 15 residues. This chain's CDR3 is CASSEVAGGAGPQYF. CDR3 bases: TGTGCCAGCAGTGAAGTAGCGGGAGGGGCGGGGCCGCAGTATTTT.

The rearrangement links TRBV7-2 to TRBJ2-5; 9 nucleotides align to TRBD2. There are 15 residues in the CDR3. Trimming cost V 3 bases and J 3 bases; bases outside gene matches: 5. Germline V gene data show CDR1 as SGHTA and CDR2 as FQGNSA. The CDR3 DNA follows: TGTGCCAGCAGCTTCGTAGCGGGAGAGGAAGAGACCCAGTACTTC. Its translation: CASSFVAGEEETQYF.

Here the CDR3 reads CASSEAPGTGNTIYF. The CDR3 region has the DNA TGTGCCAGCAGTGAAGCGCCAGGAACTGGAAACACCATATATTTT. V is TRBV6-1 and J is TRBJ1-3; D is ambiguous. Trimming took off 0 bases at V and 2 bases at J, with 8 bases between the two ends. The CDR3 has 15 amino acids. In germline, CDR1 is MNHNS, CDR2 SASEGT.

J is TRBJ1-5 and V is TRBV6-6; 7 bases match TRBD1. Germline V gives CDR1 MNHNY, CDR2 SVGAGI (reference sequence). The CDR3 runs to 14 residues. The V segment lost 2 bases and the J segment 6 bases; nucleotides outside the gene matches: 4. Here the CDR3 reads CASSYRQGGQPQHF. DNA of the CDR3: TGTGCCAGCAGTTACAGACAGGGAGGTCAGCCCCAGCATTTT.

This clone was seen once. The CDR3, as DNA: TGTGCCAGCAGTTATCCCATCGGACAGAACACTGAAGCTTTCTTT. Protein product: CASSYPIGQNTEAFF. This chain joins TRBV6-6 and TRBJ1-1, with D tentatively TRBD1 (5 bases). This CDR3 region has 15 residues. Per the germline V gene, CDR1 is MNHNY and CDR2 is SVGAGI (reference sequence). V lost 3 bases and J 1 base, leaving 12 bases between the germline ends.

The gene calls are TRBV10-3 and TRBJ1-2; a weak D match, TRBD1 (5 bases). The CDR3 extends over 11 amino acids. Germline loops: CDR1 ENHRY, CDR2 SYGVKD. Between the trimmed V and J ends, which lost 8 bases and 2 bases, there was a span of 6 bases. CDR3: CAIQGNYGYTF. Written as DNA, the CDR3 is TGTGCCATCCAGGGAAACTATGGCTACACCTTC.

The chain recombines TRBV9 with TRBJ2-1; the match to TRBD2 covers 8 bases. CDR3 length: 16 amino acids. Germline CDR1 and CDR2: SGDLS and YYNGEE. The junction had 9 bases not matched to a gene; V was cut back by 1 base and J by 6 bases. The CDR3 sequence is CASSVRGAGGRNEQFF. CDR3 DNA sequence: TGTGCCAGCAGCGTAAGGGGCGCGGGGGGCCGCAATGAGCAGTTCTTC.

The chain employs TRBV11-3 and TRBJ2-7; a weak D match, TRBD2 (6 bases). The V gene lost 1 base and the J gene lost 2 bases, with 27 bases spanning the gap. This CDR3 has 20 residues. Per germline, CDR1 SGHNT and CDR2 YENEEA. The CDR3 DNA sequence: TGTGCCAGCAGCTTAGCCACTAGATGGGCAGAGACTAGAGTGCCCTACGAGCAGTACTTC. Amino acid sequence: CASSLATRWAETRVPYEQYF. Full variable domain (missing parts from reference TRBV11-3 and TRBJ2-7): EAGVVQSPRYKIIEKKQPVAFWCNPISGHNTLYWYLQNLGQGPELLIRYENEEAVDDSQLPKDRFSAERLKGVDSTLKIQPAELGDSAVYLCASSLATRWAETRVPYEQYFGPGTRLTVT.

This clone was recorded a few times. The genes are TRBV28 and TRBJ1-6, with 8 bases fitting TRBD1. Trimming removed 2 bases from V and 7 bases from J; junction bases left unmatched: 4. The length of the CDR3 is 15 residues. Germline CDR1 and CDR2: MDHEN and SYDVKM. CDR3 coding DNA: TGTGCCAGCAGTTTAGGACAGGGTGGCAATTCACCCCTCCACTTT. This encodes CASSLGQGGNSPLHF.

V usage is TRBV28 and J usage is TRBJ1-5; 11 bases agree with TRBD1. CDR3 size: 13 residues. The trim removed 10 bases at V and 7 bases at J, leaving 6 bases unmatched. CDR1 is MDHEN, CDR2 SYDVKM, per germline. The CDR3, as DNA: TGTGCCACCCGGACAGGGGGCAGACAGCCCCAGCATTTT. Protein: CATRTGGRQPQHF.

In this sample, this clone turned up a few times. The V gene is TRBV30, the J gene TRBJ2-2; weak D call: TRBD1 (6 bases). Trimming stripped 4 bases from V and 4 bases from J, with 10 bases between. CDR1 GTSNPN and CDR2 SVGIG come from the germline V gene (reference sequence). The CDR3 has 13 residues. The CDR3 region has the DNA TGTGCCTGGAAACAGGGAAGCACCGGGGAGCTGTTTTTT. Amino acid sequence: CAWKQGSTGELFF. Full variable domain (missing parts from reference TRBV30 and TRBJ2-2): SQTIHQWPATLVQPVGSPLSLECTVEGTSNPNLYWYRQAAGRGLQLLFYSVGIGQISSEVPQNLSASRPQDRQFILSSKKLLLSDSGFYLCAWKQGSTGELFFGEGSRLTVL.

This rearrangement joins TRBV5-1 to TRBJ2-7; 8 bases fit TRBD1. CDR1 is SGHRS, CDR2 YFSETQ, per germline. V trimming: 4 bases; J trimming: 9 bases; junction bases outside the gene matches: 6. The CDR3 is 12 residues long. DNA of the CDR3: TGCGCCAGCAGCGTCAGGGGGCCTGTGCAGTACTTC. Translating it yields CASSVRGPVQYF.

The V call is TRBV6-2 or TRBV6-3, the J call TRBJ2-3; D unresolved. CDR3 length: 14 residues. V lost 5 bases and J 4 bases, leaving 13 bases between the germline ends. CDR1 and CDR2 (germline): MNHEY, SVGEGT. DNA of the CDR3: TGTGCCAGCAGTAGTCCCTTAGTTCCAGATACGCAGTATTTT. Amino acids: CASSSPLVPDTQYF.

This clone was recorded a few times. At one boundary the junction diverges from the germline segment, which might be a read error. The chain has TRBV7-2 and TRBJ1-1; the D is unclear. Germline V gives CDR1 SGHTA, CDR2 FQGNSA. This CDR3 has 12 amino acids. The CDR3 sequence: CASILTAGPAFF. In DNA, the CDR3 is TGTGCCAGCATCTTAACGGCAGGCCCAGCTTTCTTT.